This T cell receptor beta chain emerged from a study of blood T cell repertoires in COVID-19 (dated by TCRdb to 2020 to 2022). About the study as a whole: Samples covering the acute and convalescent phases of COVID-19 were provided by collaborators in the United States, Italy and Spain. Deeply sampled blood TCRbeta repertoires from subjects exposed to, actively infected with, or recovered from COVID-19 were included in the dataset. A freely available public database, intended as a resource for researchers studying the immune response to SARS-CoV-2, is where the repertoires were released. The samples were drawn from the first 160 participants of the ongoing ImmuneRACE study and from about 1,200 subjects provided by 6 global collaborators. Where HLA class I and class II types were available, the types were taken from metadata supplied by the sample provider, not from assay-based typing. The prospective study material was composed of cDNA or gDNA derived from T cells, B-cell-depleted T cells, or PBMCs. Nearly every sample came with metadata listing a de-identified subject ID, COVID-19 status, age in years and sex.

As to this clone: There is no known antigen for this receptor. Sequence at one end of the junction differs from germline and may be a read error.

Participants in the prospective study were aged roughly 18 to 89 years, lived in 24 United States geographic areas, and enrolled through a virtual design. In the prospective study, cohorts were assigned on the basis of participant-reported clinical history obtained from a screening survey and a study questionnaire. Exposed participants had been in contact, within 2 weeks of entering the study, with a person who had a PCR-confirmed or clinician-diagnosed case of COVID-19. In the prospective study, whole blood, serum and a nasopharyngeal or oropharyngeal swab were collected from each participant by mobile phlebotomists. Over a roughly two-month period, participants in the prospective study had the option of providing additional blood draws and questionnaires. Prospective study blood samples were shipped either frozen or at room temperature before DNA extraction. The immunoSEQ Assay, a bias-controlled multiplex PCR, was used to amplify TCRbeta CDR3 regions from genomic DNA. The published analysis was carried out like this. Within the assay, amplification of reference gene primers was used to estimate how many nucleated cells each sample contained. Sequence reads were collapsed and filtered to measure the absolute abundance of every unique TCRbeta CDR3 rearrangement. For each sample, productive Simpson clonality was calculated by taking the square root of Simpson's diversity index across productive rearrangements. TCRdb's version of the immuneACCESS table is confined to in-frame rearrangements and falls short of the full clone set. An unresolved V gene accounts for under half of the shortfall where checked; the remainder is of unknown origin. Clone size and the V and J calls come from that table; the DNA yielded D and trimming. The sample table holds approximately 300,000 clones, of which more than 85% were seen once. The leading ten clones occupy less than 4% of the sample.

General findings and caveats noted by the study authors: How much clinical and demographic metadata was included differed by source and by participant, and the metadata was provided uncurated.

The sample consisted of PBMCs or T cells enriched from blood (not recorded which). This TCR was recovered from a woman aged 25-40 years who had been exposed to COVID-19.

CDR3 reads: CASSQDRYGYTF. The bases read TGTGCCAGCAGTCAAGACAGATATGGCTACACCTTC. Recombination joined TRBV14 with TRBJ1-2; the D gene is perhaps TRBD1, from 5 matching bases. The germline V gene yields SGHDN for CDR1 and FVKESK for CDR2. Spanning cysteine to phenylalanine, the CDR3 consists of 12 amino acids. This entry keeps only the CDR3 DNA: 36 bases, framed from base 1. The CDR3 plus the reference TRBV14 and TRBJ1-2 genes for the other parts give the full variable domain: EAGVTQFPSHSVIEKGQTVTLRCDPISGHDNLYWYRRVMGKEIKFLLHFVKESKQDESGMPNNRFLAERTGGTYSTLKVQPAELEDSGVYFCASSQDRYGYTFGSGTRLTVV.